This TCR beta chain was documented in a study of spatial heterogeneity in lung cancer. Looking at the study overall: For the average unique TCR and UMI combination, more than eight occurrences appeared in raw reads.

Time point indicated: sample taken at primary tumor resection. This clonotype came up a few times. The presence of a unique molecular identifier marked each TCR cDNA molecule. One entry per CDR3 protein, called by TCRdb with MiXCR from the 5' RACE reads. This sample carries about 42,000 distinct CDR3 sequences, almost 7% of them seen once, and the ten largest clones take roughly two fifths. The receptor was derived from a female donor with early-stage non-small cell lung cancer. Sample: PBMCs, taken at surgery.

The CDR3 DNA reads as TGTGCCAGCAGAGCGACAGGGAACGGCGAGCAGTACTTC. This sequence encodes CASRATGNGEQYF. The rearrangement links TRBV12-3 or TRBV12-4 to TRBJ2-7; 7 nucleotides align to TRBD1. The CDR3 covers 13 residues. The junction had 8 bases not matched to a gene; V was cut back by 6 bases and J by 6 bases.